This TCR beta chain stems from a study of OX40 agonist ivuxolimab in advanced cancers. Across the whole study: Patients undergoing dose escalation presented with hepatocellular carcinoma, melanoma, renal cell or head and neck cancer. Of the patients, three showed partial responses, one with hepatocellular carcinoma and two with cutaneous melanoma. Points from the study as a whole: Specificity for antigen went undetermined in the expanded peripheral T cells.

Clones were sequenced by immunoSEQ multiplex PCR, and TCRdb holds only the in-frame ones, with some missing. The sample has about 48,000 clones, more than 80% seen once; the top ten hold over 1%. The V gene end was trimmed by 3 bases and the J gene end by 7 bases; junction bases not matched to a gene: 11. This CDR3 has 16 residues. Germline CDR1 is MGHRA and CDR2 is YSYEKL. Of note for this clone: Its antigen is not identified.

V usage is TRBV4-1 and J usage is TRBJ1-4; TRBD1 aligns across 7 bases. This clonotype was sampled from an adult with an advanced solid tumor such as melanoma, head and neck, liver or kidney cancer. The sample in question was CD4+ or CD8+ T cells sorted from blood, obtained in a trial of the OX40 agonist ivuxolimab. CDR3 in amino acids: CASSQRQTGTGEKLFF. CDR3 DNA sequence: TGCGCCAGCAGCCAGAGACAGACAGGGACGGGTGAAAAACTGTTTTTT.